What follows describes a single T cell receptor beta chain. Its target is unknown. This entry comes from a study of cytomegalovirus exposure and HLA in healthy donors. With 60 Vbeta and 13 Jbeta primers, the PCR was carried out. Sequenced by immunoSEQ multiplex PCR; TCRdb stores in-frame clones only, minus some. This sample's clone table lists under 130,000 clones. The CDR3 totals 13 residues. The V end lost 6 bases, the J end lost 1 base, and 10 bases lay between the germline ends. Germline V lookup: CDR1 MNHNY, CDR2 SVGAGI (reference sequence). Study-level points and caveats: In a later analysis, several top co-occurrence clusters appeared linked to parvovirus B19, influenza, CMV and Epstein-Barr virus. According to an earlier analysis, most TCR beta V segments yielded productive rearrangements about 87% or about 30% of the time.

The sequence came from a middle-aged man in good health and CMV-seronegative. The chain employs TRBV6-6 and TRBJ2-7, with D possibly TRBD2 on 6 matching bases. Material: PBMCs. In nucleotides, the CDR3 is TGTGCCAGCAGCACCGGGACTTCCTACGAGCAGTACTTC. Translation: CASSTGTSYEQYF.